This T cell receptor (beta chain) was documented in a study of cytomegalovirus exposure and HLA in healthy donors. Use of 60 Vbeta and 13 Jbeta primers characterized the PCR. Profiling relied on immunoSEQ multiplex PCR, and the TCRdb table lists in-frame clones only, not all of them. The sample contains about 200,000 clones, about 90% of which appear only once. The CDR3 length is 15 residues. In germline, CDR1 is SGHVS, CDR2 FNYEAQ. With 1 base clipped from V and 4 bases from J, the junction kept 6 bases outside the gene matches. Comments on this clone: The antigen remains unidentified.

Overall study results and limits: A few V segments could not be told apart, such as TRBV6-2 and TRBV6-3, and were left out. In a later analysis, TCR beta V- and J-gene trimming was associated with a missense DCLRE1C variant. Accurate prediction of most subjects' HLA-A and HLA-B alleles from TCR beta sequences was reported.

This sequence was found in a man aged 25-40 years in good health and CMV-seronegative. The sample was PBMCs. The V gene is TRBV7-6, the J gene TRBJ2-7; 8 positions agree with TRBD2. The CDR3 region has the DNA TGTGCCAGCAGCTTAGGTCCCCAGCGGGAGTACGAGCAGTACTTC. It is translated as CASSLGPQREYEQYF.